The 11 T cell receptor beta chains reported below all come from one sample, sequenced in a study of T cell responses to AZD1222 COVID-19 vaccine. TCRdb's copy holds only in-frame clones and misses some; the assay was immunoSEQ multiplex PCR. The sample lists about 60,000 clones, 84% occurring once. This specimen was peripheral blood, taken on day 0 of AZD1222 vaccination. Every receptor here comes from an adult in good health.

The chain couples TRBV5-4 to TRBJ2-3; perhaps TRBD1 as D (6 bases). This CDR3 comprises 17 residues. Germline assignment: CDR1 SGHNT and CDR2 YYREEE (reference sequence). The V end lost 0 bases, the J end lost 0 bases, and 14 bases lay between the germline ends. DNA of the CDR3: TGTGCCAGCAGCTTGGCCCGGCGCGACAGGAGCACAGATACGCAGTATTTT. Translated: CASSLARRDRSTDTQYF.

This clone was observed a few times. The chain combines TRBV19 with TRBJ2-5; 10 bases fit TRBD2. Germline V gene sequence: CDR1 LNHDA, CDR2 SQIVND (reference sequence). This CDR3 is built from 15 residues. Unmatched junction bases numbered 10, after V lost 7 bases and J lost 5 bases. The CDR3 DNA follows: TGTGCCAGTAAACCAGCGGGGGGGCCTAAGGAGACCCAGTACTTC. Its translation: CASKPAGGPKETQYF.

The chain combines TRBV30 with TRBJ1-1; no reliable D call. Trimming removed 5 bases at V and 5 bases at J, with 6 bases between. This CDR3 contains 10 residues. Germline V gene lookup returns CDR1 GTSNPN and CDR2 SVGIG (reference sequence). The CDR3 DNA follows: TGTGCCTGGGGGAGTACTGAAGCTTTCTTT. Translating it yields CAWGSTEAFF.

This rearrangement joins TRBV27 to TRBJ2-1; D call uncertain. Germline V gene sequence: CDR1 MNHEY, CDR2 SMNVEV (reference sequence). The CDR3 consists of 13 residues. Deletions cut 7 bases from V and 0 bases from J, with 7 bases between. The chain's CDR3 is CASKLSSYNEQFF. The CDR3 DNA follows: TGTGCCAGCAAACTAAGCTCCTACAATGAGCAGTTCTTC.

The chain has TRBV7-8 and TRBJ2-7; D possibly corresponds to TRBD2 (7 bases). The length of the CDR3 is 16 residues. Germline CDR1 is SGHVS and CDR2 is FQNEAQ. The V and J ends lost 0 bases and 5 bases respectively, with 17 bases between them. DNA of the CDR3: TGTGCCAGCAGCTTAGCGCGGGGGCTCTTTGGGAACGAGCAGTACTTC. It is translated as CASSLARGLFGNEQYF.

This clone occurred a few times. CDR3 DNA: TGTGCCAGCAGCCACCGGGAGACAGATACGCAGTATTTT. This codes for CASSHRETDTQYF. This chain connects TRBV6-4 to TRBJ2-3; D might be TRBD2 (6 bases). Germline values: CDR1 MRHNA, CDR2 SNTAGT. V was cut by 6 bases and J by 3 bases, with 10 bases left in between. The CDR3 runs 13 residues.

The rearrangement uses TRBV6-5 and TRBJ2-1; a weak D match, TRBD1 (5 bases). Trimming took 5 bases from V and 6 from J, leaving 11 bases between them. CDR1 and CDR2 (germline): MNHEY, SVGAGI. CDR3 length equals 13 residues. CDR3 in amino acids: CASSLDSRNEQFF. The CDR3 DNA reads as TGTGCCAGCAGTCTCGACAGCCGCAATGAGCAGTTCTTC.

The chain couples TRBV9 to TRBJ2-3, with 8 bases aligning to TRBD1. CDR3 length: 14 amino acids. V shed 4 bases and J 4 bases; nucleotides not matched to a gene: 5. Germline values: CDR1 SGDLS, CDR2 YYNGEE. In DNA, the CDR3 is TGTGCCAGCAGCACCCGGACAGGGCCAGATACGCAGTATTTT. Amino acid sequence: CASSTRTGPDTQYF.

This chain uses TRBV6-5 with TRBJ1-4; 8 bases are shared with TRBD1. Germline values: CDR1 MNHEY, CDR2 SVGAGI. The CDR3 runs 13 residues. Trimming cost V 4 bases and J 5 bases; bases outside gene matches: 0. The CDR3 nucleotides are TGTGCCAGCAGTTGGGACAGGAATGAAAAACTGTTTTTT. Amino acids: CASSWDRNEKLFF.

The genes are TRBV30 and TRBJ2-7; D call uncertain. CDR3 length: 12 amino acids. Trimming removed 0 bases at V and 1 base at J, with 4 bases between. Germline CDR1 and CDR2: GTSNPN and SVGIG (reference sequence). CDR3 DNA sequence: TGTGCCTGGAGTGTTGAGTCCTACGAGCAGTACTTC. Residues: CAWSVESYEQYF.

This chain connects TRBV18 to TRBJ1-5; TRBD1 is a possible D gene (5 bases). Per germline, CDR1 KGHSH and CDR2 LQKENI. Trimming pared 6 bases from V and 3 bases from J, leaving 15 bases between. This CDR3 has 15 residues. CDR3 sequence: CASSLDISANQPQHF. The CDR3 region has the DNA TGTGCCAGCTCTTTGGACATTTCCGCCAATCAGCCCCAGCATTTT.